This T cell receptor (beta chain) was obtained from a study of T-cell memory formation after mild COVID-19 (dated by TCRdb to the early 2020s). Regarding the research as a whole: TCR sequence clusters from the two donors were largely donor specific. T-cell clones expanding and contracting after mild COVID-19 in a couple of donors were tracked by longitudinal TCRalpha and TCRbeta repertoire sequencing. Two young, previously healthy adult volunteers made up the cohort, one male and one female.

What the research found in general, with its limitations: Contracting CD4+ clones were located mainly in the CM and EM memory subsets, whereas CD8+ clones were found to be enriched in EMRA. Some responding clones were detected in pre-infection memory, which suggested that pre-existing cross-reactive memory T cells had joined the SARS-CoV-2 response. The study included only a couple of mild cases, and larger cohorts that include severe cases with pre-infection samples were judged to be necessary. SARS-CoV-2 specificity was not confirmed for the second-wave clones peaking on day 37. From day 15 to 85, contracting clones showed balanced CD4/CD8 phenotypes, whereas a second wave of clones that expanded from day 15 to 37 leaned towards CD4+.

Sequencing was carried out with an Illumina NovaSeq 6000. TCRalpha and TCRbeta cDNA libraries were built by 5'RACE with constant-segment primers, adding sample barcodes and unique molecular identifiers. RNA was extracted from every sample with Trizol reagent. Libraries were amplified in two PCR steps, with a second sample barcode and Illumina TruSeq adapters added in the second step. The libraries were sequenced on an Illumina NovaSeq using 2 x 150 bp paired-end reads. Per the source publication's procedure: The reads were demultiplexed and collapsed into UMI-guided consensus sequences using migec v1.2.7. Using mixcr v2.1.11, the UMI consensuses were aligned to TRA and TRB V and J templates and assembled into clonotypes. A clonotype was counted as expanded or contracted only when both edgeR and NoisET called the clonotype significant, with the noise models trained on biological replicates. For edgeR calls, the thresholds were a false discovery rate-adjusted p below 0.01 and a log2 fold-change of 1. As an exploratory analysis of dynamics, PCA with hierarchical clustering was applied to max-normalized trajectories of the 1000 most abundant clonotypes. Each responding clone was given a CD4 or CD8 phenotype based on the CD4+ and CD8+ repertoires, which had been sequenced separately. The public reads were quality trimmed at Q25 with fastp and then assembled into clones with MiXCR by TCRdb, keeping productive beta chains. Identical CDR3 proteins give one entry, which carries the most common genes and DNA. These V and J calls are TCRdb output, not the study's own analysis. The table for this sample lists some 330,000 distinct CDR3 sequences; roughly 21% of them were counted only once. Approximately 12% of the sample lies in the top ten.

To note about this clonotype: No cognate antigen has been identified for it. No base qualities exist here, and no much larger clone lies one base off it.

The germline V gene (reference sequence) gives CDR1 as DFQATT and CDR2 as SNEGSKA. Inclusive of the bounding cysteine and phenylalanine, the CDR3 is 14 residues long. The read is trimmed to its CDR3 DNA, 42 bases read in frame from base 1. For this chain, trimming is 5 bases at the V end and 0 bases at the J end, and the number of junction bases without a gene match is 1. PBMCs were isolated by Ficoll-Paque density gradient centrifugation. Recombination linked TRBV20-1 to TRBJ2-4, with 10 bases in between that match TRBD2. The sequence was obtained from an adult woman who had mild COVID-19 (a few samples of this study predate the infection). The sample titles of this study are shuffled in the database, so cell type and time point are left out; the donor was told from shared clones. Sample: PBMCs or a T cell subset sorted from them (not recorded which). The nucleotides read TGCAGTGCTTCTAGCGGGAGAGCCAAAAACATTCAGTACTTC. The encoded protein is CSASSGRAKNIQYF.